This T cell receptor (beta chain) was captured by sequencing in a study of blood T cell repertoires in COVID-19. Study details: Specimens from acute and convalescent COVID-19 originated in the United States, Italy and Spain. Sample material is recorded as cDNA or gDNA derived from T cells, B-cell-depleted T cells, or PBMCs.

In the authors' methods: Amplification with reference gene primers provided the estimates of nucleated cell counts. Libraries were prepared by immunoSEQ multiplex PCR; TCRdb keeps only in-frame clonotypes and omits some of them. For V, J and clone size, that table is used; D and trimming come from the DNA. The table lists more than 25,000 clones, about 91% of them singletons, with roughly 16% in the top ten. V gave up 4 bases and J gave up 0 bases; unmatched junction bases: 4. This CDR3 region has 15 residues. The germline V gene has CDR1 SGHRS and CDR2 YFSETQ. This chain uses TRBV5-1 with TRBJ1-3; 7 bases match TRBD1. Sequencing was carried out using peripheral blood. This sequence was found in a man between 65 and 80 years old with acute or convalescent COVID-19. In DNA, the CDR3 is TGCGCCAGCAGCCCCACAGGGGTCTCTGGAAACACCATATATTTT. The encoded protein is CASSPTGVSGNTIYF. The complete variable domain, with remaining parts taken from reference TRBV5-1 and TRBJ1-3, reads KAGVTQTPRYLIKTRGQQVTLSCSPISGHRSVSWYQQTPGQGLQFLFEYFSETQRNKGNFPGRFSGRQFSNSRSEMNVSTLELGDSALYLCASSPTGVSGNTIYFGEGSWLTVV.